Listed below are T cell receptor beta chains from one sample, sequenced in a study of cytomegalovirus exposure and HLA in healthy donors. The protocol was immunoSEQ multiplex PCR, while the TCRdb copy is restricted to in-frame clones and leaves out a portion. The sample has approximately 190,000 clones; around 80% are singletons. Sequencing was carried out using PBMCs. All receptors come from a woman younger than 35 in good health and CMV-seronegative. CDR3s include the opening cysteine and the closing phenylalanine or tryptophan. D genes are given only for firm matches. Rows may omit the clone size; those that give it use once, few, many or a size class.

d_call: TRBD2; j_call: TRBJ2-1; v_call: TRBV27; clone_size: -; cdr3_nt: TGTGCCAGCAGCGTCGGACTAGCGATTTACAATGAGCAGTTCTTC; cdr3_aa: CASSVGLAIYNEQFF
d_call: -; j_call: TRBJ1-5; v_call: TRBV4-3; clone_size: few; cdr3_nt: TGCGCCAGCAGCCAAGATCATGGAGGTCATCAGCCCCAGCATTTT; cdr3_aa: CASSQDHGGHQPQHF
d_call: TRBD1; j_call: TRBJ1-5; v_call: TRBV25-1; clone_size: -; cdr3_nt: TGTGCCAGCGTCTCCCGGGACAGGGGTTATCAGCCCCAGCATTTT; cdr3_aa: CASVSRDRGYQPQHF
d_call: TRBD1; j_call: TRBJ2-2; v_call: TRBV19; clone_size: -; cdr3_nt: TGTGCCAGTAGTACATTGTGGCAGGGGGAGACCGGGGAGCTGTTTTTT; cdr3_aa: CASSTLWQGETGELFF
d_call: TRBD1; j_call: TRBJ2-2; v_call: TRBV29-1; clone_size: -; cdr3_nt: TGCAGCGGCTCCCCAGGGGGCGCAGACACCGGGGAGCTGTTTTTT; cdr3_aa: CSGSPGGADTGELFF
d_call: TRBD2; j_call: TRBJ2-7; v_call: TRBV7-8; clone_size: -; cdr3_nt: TGTGCCAGCAGCGAGGGCCCCCCCGGGACTAGCGTCTACGAGCAGTACTTC; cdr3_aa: CASSEGPPGTSVYEQYF
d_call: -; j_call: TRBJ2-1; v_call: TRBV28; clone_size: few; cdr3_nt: TGTGCCAGCAGCCATCCGGTCCGGGTCTCCTACAATGAGCAGTTCTTC; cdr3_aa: CASSHPVRVSYNEQFF
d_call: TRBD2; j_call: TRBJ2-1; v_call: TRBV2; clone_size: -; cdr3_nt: TGTGCCAGCAGTGGTCAAGCGGGAGGGGCTCAGTTCTTC; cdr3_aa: CASSGQAGGAQFF
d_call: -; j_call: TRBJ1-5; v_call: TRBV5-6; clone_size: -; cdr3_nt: TGTGCCAGCAGCACTGGTGGGTTCGCAGGGATTCAGCCCCAGCATTTT; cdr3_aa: CASSTGGFAGIQPQHF
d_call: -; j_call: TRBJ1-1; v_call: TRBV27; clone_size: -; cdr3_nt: TGTGCCAGCAGGGTGACAGGCTTGAACACTGAAGCTTTCTTT; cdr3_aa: CASRVTGLNTEAFF
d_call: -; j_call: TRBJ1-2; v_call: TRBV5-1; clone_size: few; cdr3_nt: TGCGCCAGCAGCTTGGGTGGGCCGGTAGGAGGGGGCTACACCTTC; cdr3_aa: CASSLGGPVGGGYTF
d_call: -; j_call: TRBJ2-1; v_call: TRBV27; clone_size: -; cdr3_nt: TGTGCCAGCAGTTTAGGCAGGACCTACAATGAGCAGTTCTTC; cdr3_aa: CASSLGRTYNEQFF
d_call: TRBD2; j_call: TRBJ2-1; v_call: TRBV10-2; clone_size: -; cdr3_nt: TGCGCCAGTCGGGACTACCTTTCCTACAATGAGCAGTTCTTC; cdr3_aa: CASRDYLSYNEQFF
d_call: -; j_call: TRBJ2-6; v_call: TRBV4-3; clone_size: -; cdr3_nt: TGCGCCAGCAGCCAAGGCGACGGGGGTGGGGCCAACGTCCTGACTTTC; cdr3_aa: CASSQGDGGGANVLTF
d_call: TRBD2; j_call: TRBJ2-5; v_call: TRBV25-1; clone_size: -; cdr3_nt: TGTGCCAGTGCCCGGGGGGGGCAAGAGACCCAGTACTTC; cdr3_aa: CASARGGQETQYF
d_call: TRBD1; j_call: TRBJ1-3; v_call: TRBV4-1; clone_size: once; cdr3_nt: TGCGCCAGCAGCCAAGATGGGGACAGGCGCTCTGGAAACACCATATATTTT; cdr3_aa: CASSQDGDRRSGNTIYF
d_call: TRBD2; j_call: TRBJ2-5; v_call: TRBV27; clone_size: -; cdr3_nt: TGTGCCAGCAGTTCCGCCCTAGCGGGAGCAGAGACCCAGTACTTC; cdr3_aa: CASSSALAGAETQYF
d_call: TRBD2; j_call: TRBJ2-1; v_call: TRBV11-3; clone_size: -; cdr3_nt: TGTGCCAGCAGCGCCGTACTAGCGGGGAACAATGAGCAGTTCTTC; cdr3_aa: CASSAVLAGNNEQFF
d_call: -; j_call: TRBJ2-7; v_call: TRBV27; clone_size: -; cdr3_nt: TGTGCCAGCAGTTCCACAGTCTCCTACGAGCAGTACTTC; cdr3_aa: CASSSTVSYEQYF
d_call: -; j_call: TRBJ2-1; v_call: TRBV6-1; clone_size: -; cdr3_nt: TGTGCCAGCAGATATTTCGACGGAGACAATGAGCAGTTCTTC; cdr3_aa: CASRYFDGDNEQFF
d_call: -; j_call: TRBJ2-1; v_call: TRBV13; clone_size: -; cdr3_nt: TGTGCCAGCAGCTTAGGGGGGCAGTGGGGTGAGCAGTTCTTC; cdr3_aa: CASSLGGQWGEQFF
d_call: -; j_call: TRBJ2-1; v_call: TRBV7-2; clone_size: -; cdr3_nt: TGTGCCAGCAGCTACGGACCCGGGGTGGGTGAGCAGTTCTTC; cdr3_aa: CASSYGPGVGEQFF
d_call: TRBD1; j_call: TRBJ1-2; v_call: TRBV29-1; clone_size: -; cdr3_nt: TGCAGCGGAGGGACAGGGGGCACTCAAGGCTACACCTTC; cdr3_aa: CSGGTGGTQGYTF
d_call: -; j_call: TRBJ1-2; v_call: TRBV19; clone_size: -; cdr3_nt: TGTGCCAGTAGTACGGACGGACTCCGCGGCTACACCTTC; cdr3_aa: CASSTDGLRGYTF
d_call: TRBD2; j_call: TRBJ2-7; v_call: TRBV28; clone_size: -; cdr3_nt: TGTGCCAGCAGTTCCGGGACTAGCGGGAGCCTATTATCCTACGAGCAGTACTTC; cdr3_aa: CASSSGTSGSLLSYEQYF